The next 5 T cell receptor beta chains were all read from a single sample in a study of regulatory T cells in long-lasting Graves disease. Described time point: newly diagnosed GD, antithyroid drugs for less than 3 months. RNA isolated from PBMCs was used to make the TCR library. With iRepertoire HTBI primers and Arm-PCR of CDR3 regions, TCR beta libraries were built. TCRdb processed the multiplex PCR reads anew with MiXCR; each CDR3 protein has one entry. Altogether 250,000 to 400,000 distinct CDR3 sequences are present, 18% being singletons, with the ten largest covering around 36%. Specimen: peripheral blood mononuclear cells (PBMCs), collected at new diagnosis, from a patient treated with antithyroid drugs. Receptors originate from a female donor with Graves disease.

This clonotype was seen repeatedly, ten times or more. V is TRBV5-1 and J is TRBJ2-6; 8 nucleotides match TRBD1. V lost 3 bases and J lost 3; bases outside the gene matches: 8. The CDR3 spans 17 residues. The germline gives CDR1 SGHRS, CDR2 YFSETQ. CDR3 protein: CASSSGQGVDGANVLTF. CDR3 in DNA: TGCGCCAGCAGCTCAGGACAGGGAGTCGATGGGGCCAACGTCCTGACTTTC.

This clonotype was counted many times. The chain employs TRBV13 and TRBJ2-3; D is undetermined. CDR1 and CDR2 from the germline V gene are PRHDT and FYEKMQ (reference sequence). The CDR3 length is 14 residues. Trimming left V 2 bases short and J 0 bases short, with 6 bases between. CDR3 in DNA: TGTGCCAGCAGCTTACACCAGAGCACAGATACGCAGTATTTT. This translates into CASSLHQSTDTQYF.

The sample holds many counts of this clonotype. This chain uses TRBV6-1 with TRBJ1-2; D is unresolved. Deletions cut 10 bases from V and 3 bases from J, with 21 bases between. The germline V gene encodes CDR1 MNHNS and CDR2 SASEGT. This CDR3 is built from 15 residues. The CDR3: CATHPVGRLDYGYTF. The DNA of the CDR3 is TGTGCCACCCATCCGGTTGGCAGACTTGACTATGGCTACACCTTC.

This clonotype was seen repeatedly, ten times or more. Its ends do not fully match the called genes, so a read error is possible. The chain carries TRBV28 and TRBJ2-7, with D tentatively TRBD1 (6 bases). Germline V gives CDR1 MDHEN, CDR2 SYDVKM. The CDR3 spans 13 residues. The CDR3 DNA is TGTGCCAGCAGCGACAACAAACAGGGCCCTCGTAACTTC. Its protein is CASSDNKQGPRNF.

CDR3 DNA sequence: TGTGCCAGCATTTTCTACAGGGGGTATCCCCTAGACTATGGCTACACCTTC. Translating it yields CASIFYRGYPLDYGYTF. The rearrangement joins TRBV25-1 to TRBJ1-2; 8 bases fit TRBD1. CDR1 is MGHDK, CDR2 SYGVNS, per germline. This CDR3 is built from 17 residues. Trimming at V came to 7 bases and at J to 3 bases, leaving 16 bases not matched to a gene.